Included here is one T cell receptor beta chain sequence, with context. Its antigen is unidentified. The data were obtained in a study of cytomegalovirus exposure and HLA in healthy donors. The PCR contained 60 Vbeta and 13 Jbeta primers. Assay: immunoSEQ multiplex PCR; the TCRdb copy retains only in-frame clones and omits some. Here the sample table reports more than 30,000 clones. Study-level findings and limits: Other equally common chains were less clonally expanded than HLA-associated TCR beta chains, a later analysis showed.

The ends lost 5 bases at V and 4 bases at J; junction bases unmatched: 10. The CDR3 is 16 residues long. CDR1 is MNHEY and CDR2 is SMNVEV in the germline V gene (reference sequence). Source material: PBMCs. This receptor was obtained from a man aged 40-55 years in good health and CMV-seropositive. The rearrangement uses TRBV27 and TRBJ1-2, with 10 nucleotides matching TRBD1. CDR3 DNA: TGTGCCAGCAGTCCCCGGACAGGGGGGAGAATCTATGGCTACACCTTC. This translates into CASSPRTGGRIYGYTF.